This TCR beta chain was documented in a study of cytomegalovirus exposure and HLA in healthy donors (TCRdb year 2017). Background for the entire study: An earlier analysis of some 600 of the donors reported 276 Gb of sequence data and around 110 million unique TCR beta sequences obtained from around 180 million T cells. Rather than drawing on any new phenotypic data, the later analysis identified candidate immune exposures from TCR beta sequences and the way those sequences occurred across donors. The T cell repertoires of several hundred subjects were profiled by immunosequencing and related to cytomegalovirus serostatus. Typing coverage varied by locus: roughly 629-630 donors for A, B, C, DRB1 and DQB1; under 550 for DQA1; about 600 for DPA1; around 450 for DPB1. On average, 235,054 unique TCR beta nucleotide sequences were sequenced per donor among more than 350 genotyped donors of the cohort, with roughly 20% of those sequences being non-productive. An early release that covered about 600 HLA-typed donors contained around 330 gigabases of sequencing data and some 87 million unique TCR sequences. All discovery cohort repertoires had been generated using a single sequencing platform. A separate validation cohort of approximately 130 different subjects was used in addition to the roughly 620-subject first cohort. An earlier analysis of 450 to 750 of the donors used high-throughput TCR beta sequencing to judge whether each TCR beta V gene segment behaved as functional or pseudogenic. The study combined high-throughput TCR immunosequencing, statistical association of individual TCRs with disease status, and machine learning to predict cytomegalovirus infection status. Both class I and class II loci were covered by HLA typing, at four-digit resolution. Four to six DR-DQ haplotypes were handled as single units for association and clustering, since linkage in the cohort was strong. Among the roughly 400 genotyped donors, about 83% belonged to the genetic ancestry cluster associated with self-reported Caucasian donors. Alongside the repertoire data, information on donor age, sex, ethnicity and CMV serostatus was compiled. In a later genetic analysis, genome-wide SNP genotypes for about 55% of the roughly 700 donors were used, and that subset was treated as a discovery cohort. A later analysis re-examined previously published TCR beta repertoires from over 500 donors and added high-resolution HLA genotyping to investigate patterns of TCR occurrence. The aim of the study was to test whether cataloging public T cell receptors could identify signatures of past pathogen exposure. Study-level results and caveats: Most CMV-associated TCR beta chains appeared to be HLA-restricted in a later analysis, and the HLA associations seemed to be driven largely by CMV exposure. The authors suggested that the approach could potentially be extended to other disease states and immunological phenotypes. A total of some 180 TCR beta chains were listed by the study as associated with cytomegalovirus. Correlated functional status among segregating V segments might be attributable to linkage disequilibrium, but an unknown experimental factor could not be ruled out. The only immune exposure information available for the cohort was CMV serostatus. According to a later analysis, parvovirus B19, influenza, CMV and Epstein-Barr virus appeared linked to several top co-occurrence clusters. Three of the identified cytomegalovirus-associated TCR beta chains were confirmed in vitro to be specific for cytomegalovirus antigens. When HLA alleles, especially DR and DQ, strongly co-occurred, attributing TCR associations to individual alleles was difficult. Specific HLA alleles were associated with more than 15,000 TCR beta sequences at a false discovery rate of 0.05 in a later analysis. HLA typing was unavailable for some donors at each locus, so association tests used only the typed subset. In an earlier analysis of 500 to 650 of the donors, most TCR beta V segments appeared in productive rearrangements about 87% or about 30% of the time, broadly matching IMGT annotations. In both the original and validation cohorts, the classifier was reported to diagnose cytomegalovirus status with high specificity and sensitivity. Roughly uniform sequencing depth across donors was assumed in presence/absence analyses, although this assumption may not hold. A further reported finding was that TCR beta sequences accurately predicted the HLA-A and HLA-B alleles for most subjects in the first cohort. Only TCR beta chains were sequenced in this cohort, and the absence of alpha or paired-chain data limited detectable features. V-gene and J-gene trimming of TCR beta chains was associated with a missense DCLRE1C variant in a later genetic analysis, and the association was replicated in an independent cohort. Compared with equally common non-associated chains, HLA-associated TCR beta chains in a later analysis were more clonally expanded and had lower generation probabilities. A cluster of highly shared sequence variants was judged likely to be a technical artifact of the sequencing pipeline. A later genetic analysis reported fewer N-insertions in productive TCRs among donors in an Asian-associated ancestry cluster than the roughly 670-donor mean. Most TCR sequences were seen in very few donors, while some public TCRs were found in many individuals. Some 16 rarely observed V segments, including chromosome 9 orphons, were excluded from the earlier analysis of a few hundred of the donors because counts were too low. A later analysis found that TCR association rates varied across HLA loci, with DRB1 alleles showing the most associated TCRs and HLA-C alleles the fewest.

The method was the immunoSEQ multiplex PCR assay. For the multiplex PCR, a mixture combining 60 forward primers for TCR Vbeta segments and 13 reverse primers for TCR Jbeta segments was used. The CDR3 region of rearranged TCR beta genes was amplified from genomic DNA by a multiplex PCR assay. The Illumina HiSeq System was used to sequence the amplified TCR beta libraries as 87-base-pair reads. For the original study's pipeline: A later analysis counted tens of millions of unique TCR beta chains across the 650 to 700 repertoires, and about 10 million of these chains were shared by at least two donors. Raw reads were error-corrected and collapsed into unique sequences by a nearest-neighbor algorithm in which closely related sequences were merged to remove PCR and sequencing errors. V, D and J gene segments were assigned by aligning CDR3 sequences to IMGT reference sequences. For a sequence to be retained, at least a six-nucleotide match to both a V gene segment and a J gene segment was required. Rearrangements were classified as productive when the CDR3 lacked stop codons and remained in frame with V and J, and all other rearrangements were classified as non-productive. CDR3 was defined according to IMGT convention as the region running from the second conserved V-encoded cysteine to the conserved J-encoded phenylalanine. The earlier analysis of 500 to 750 of the donors excluded any sequence lacking an unambiguous match to a single V gene segment. An earlier analysis of 587 of the donors classified V segments as functional when productive rearrangements were above 56.7% and as segregating when the standard deviation between donors was above 5%. A statistical classification framework was developed to diagnose cytomegalovirus status using the catalog of TCR beta chain sequences. In a later analysis, V and J genes were assigned by comparing TCR nucleotide sequences against IMGT/GENE-DB human TR gene sequences. A later analysis assigned CDR3 sequences and most-parsimonious VDJ recombination scenarios with the TCRdist pipeline. In a later analysis, each TCR beta chain was defined by its CDR3 amino acid sequence together with its V-gene family, and reads lacking a unique V-gene family were excluded. A later analysis removed several hundred highly shared, low-generation-probability nucleotide sequences to deal with suspected cross-contamination and a sequencing artifact. In a later analysis, a clonal expansion index for each public chain was calculated from normalized within-repertoire ranks of inferred template counts. In a later analysis, generation probabilities were computed with a VDJ recombination model fitted to out-of-frame rearrangements, and the resulting probabilities were checked against IGoR. Hypergeometric tests were used in a later analysis to score TCR-TCR, TCR-HLA and TCR-CMV co-occurrence, with a repertoire-size bias correction applied to the TCR pairs. A later analysis estimated false discovery rates by permuting HLA or CMV assignments 20 times. A later analysis grouped co-occurring TCRs with DBSCAN, adding TCRdist sequence similarity when clustering within HLA-allele-positive subsets. Repertoires with fewer than 30,000 or more than 120,000 public chains, plus five repertoires with anomalous nucleotide sharing, were excluded from co-occurrence clustering. Entries here come from immuneACCESS through TCRdb and include only in-frame sequences with V and J called. Some clones fail to appear in such tables; in the studies checked, an unresolved V gene covers under half of the shortfall, and the cause of the remainder is unknown. V and J calls and clone size are those listed in that table; D and trimming were worked out from the DNA. The sample table holds 90,000 to 120,000 clones, of which more than 60% were seen once. More than 4.5% of the sample belongs to the ten largest clones.

As for this clone: This clone's antigen is unknown. Base qualities are missing; no much larger clone stands one base away.

The cohort consisted of 600 to 750 healthy bone marrow donors. Cohort members were all nominally healthy when sampled, although unrecorded immune exposures were likely present. The donor tested CMV seropositive and was one of the 289 seropositive cohort members. A peripheral blood sample was provided by each donor, and peripheral blood mononuclear cells were used for TCR beta sequencing. Genomic DNA was extracted from the blood cell samples with the Qiagen DNeasy Blood Extraction Kit. Sequencing was carried out using PBMCs. This TCR was sampled from a female donor in good health and CMV-seropositive.

The CDR3 is CASSPRGQMNTEAFF. At the DNA level, the sequence is TGTGCCAGCAGTCCCCGGGGACAGATGAACACTGAAGCTTTCTTT. Recombination joined TRBV7-8 with TRBJ1-1; 7 of the junction bases match TRBD1. The CDR3 covers 15 residues, taking in both the cysteine and the phenylalanine. Kept here is only the CDR3 DNA, which spans 45 bases and is read in frame from base 1. From V the trimming removes 6 bases and from J it removes 0 bases, while the gene matches leave 7 bases of the junction unaccounted for. From the germline V gene, CDR1 is SGHVS and CDR2 is FQNEAQ.